Sequencing of this TCR beta chain was carried out in a study of T cells after posttransplantation cyclophosphamide. As concerns this clone: Its antigen is undetermined.

Study observations and caveats: Later blood repertoires were often dominated by clones from the donor CD8+ memory compartment.

The data were produced by immunoSEQ multiplex PCR, yet TCRdb's version contains in-frame clones alone and is incomplete. The data contain several thousand clones, under 80% of them seen just once; the ten biggest clones take up 20% to 25%. V gave up 1 base and J gave up 5 bases, with 6 bases separating them. The CDR3 has 13 residues. Germline lookup yields CDR1 MNHNS and CDR2 SASEGT. This clonotype originated in a man aged 30-40 years in good health and a related stem cell transplant donor. The gene calls are TRBV6-1 and TRBJ2-1, with D uncertain. Material for sequencing was memory CD8+ T cells sorted from blood. The CDR3 loop reads CASSEDGHNEQFF. In DNA form, the CDR3 reads TGTGCCAGCAGTGAAGACGGTCACAATGAGCAGTTCTTC.